Following are 28 T cell receptor beta chains from one sample sequenced in a study of cytomegalovirus exposure and HLA in healthy donors. The PCR ran on 60 Vbeta and 13 Jbeta primers. Method: immunoSEQ multiplex PCR; TCRdb's copy keeps in-frame clones and lacks some. Altogether 100,000 to 150,000 clones are present, approximately 85% being singletons, with the ten largest covering about 7.5%. Sequencing was performed on PBMCs. These receptors all stem from a woman aged 45-59 years in good health and CMV-seropositive.

The chain employs TRBV6-1 and TRBJ2-5; TRBD2 matches at 9 bases. Germline values: CDR1 MNHNS, CDR2 SASEGT. With V trimmed by 4 bases and J by 3 bases, 9 bases remained unmatched. The length of the CDR3 is 16 residues. The CDR3 DNA sequence: TGTGCCAGCAGTGGTTTAGCGGGAGACTGGGAAGAGACCCAGTACTTC. It translates to CASSGLAGDWEETQYF.

The table lists this clone with a few counts. The rearrangement uses TRBV11-2 and TRBJ2-1, with D possibly being TRBD2 (6 bases). V was cut by 2 bases and J by 0 bases, with 8 bases left in between. Germline loops: CDR1 SGHAT, CDR2 FQNNGV. The CDR3 runs to 15 residues. CDR3 sequence (DNA): TGTGCCAGCAGCTTAAGGCGGGGCTCCTACAATGAGCAGTTCTTC. This encodes CASSLRRGSYNEQFF.

J is TRBJ2-2 and V is TRBV10-1; possibly TRBD1 for D (6 bases). CDR1 and CDR2 from the germline V gene are WNHNN and SYGVQD (reference sequence). This CDR3 has 16 residues. Between the trimmed V and J ends, which lost 2 bases and 1 base, there was a span of 11 bases. The CDR3 nucleotides are TGCGCCAGCAGTGAGGTGTCAGGGGTGAACACCGGGGAGCTGTTTTTT. It translates to CASSEVSGVNTGELFF.

The V call is TRBV7-3, the J call TRBJ2-7; TRBD1 matches at 8 bases. The CDR3 sequence is 15 residues long. The germline V gene has CDR1 SGHTA and CDR2 FQGTGA. V lost 6 bases to trimming and J lost 1 base; unmatched junction nucleotides: 8. The CDR3: CASRAGTGGSYEQYF. DNA for the CDR3: TGTGCCAGCAGGGCCGGGACAGGAGGTTCCTACGAGCAGTACTTC.

This chain connects TRBV5-1 to TRBJ2-5, with 9 positions matching TRBD1. The V gene end was trimmed by 0 bases and the J gene end by 6 bases; junction bases not matched to a gene: 12. This CDR3 has 17 amino acids. Germline V CDR1 and CDR2: SGHRS, YFSETQ. The CDR3 region is CASSLDPTGQGTQTQYF. CDR3 DNA: TGCGCCAGCAGCTTGGACCCGACCGGACAGGGGACCCAGACCCAGTACTTC.

This clone was detected once. This sequence joins TRBV9 and TRBJ2-5; 10 bases line up with TRBD2. The CDR3 has 16 residues. Trimming cost V 3 bases and J 4 bases; bases outside gene matches: 9. Germline V gives CDR1 SGDLS, CDR2 YYNGEE. The CDR3 sequence: CASSETSGRAGETQYF. CDR3 DNA: TGTGCCAGCAGCGAGACGAGCGGGAGGGCCGGAGAGACCCAGTACTTC.

The chain has TRBV11-3 and TRBJ2-7, with D tentatively TRBD2 (5 bases). The CDR3 extends over 14 amino acids. Trimming took off 5 bases at V and 0 bases at J, with 11 bases between the two ends. Germline-derived CDR1 and CDR2 are SGHNT and YENEEA. The CDR3 nucleotides are TGTGCCAGCAGCATATCCGGGAACTCCTACGAGCAGTACTTC. Residues: CASSISGNSYEQYF. Combining the CDR3 with reference TRBV11-3 and TRBJ2-7 gives the whole variable domain EAGVVQSPRYKIIEKKQPVAFWCNPISGHNTLYWYLQNLGQGPELLIRYENEEAVDDSQLPKDRFSAERLKGVDSTLKIQPAELGDSAVYLCASSISGNSYEQYFGPGTRLTVT.

The J gene is TRBJ1-1, the V gene TRBV30, with a tentative D call TRBD1 (6 bases). V was clipped by 4 bases and J by 8 bases, with 20 bases between them. The CDR3 runs to 14 residues. Germline V gene data show CDR1 as GTSNPN and CDR2 as SVGIG (reference sequence). The DNA for the CDR3 is TGTGCCTGGAATCGCGGGGGCAACACCGTAGAAGCTTTCTTT. This encodes CAWNRGGNTVEAFF.

CDR3 region: CASSLLAGGSDTQYF. In DNA form, the CDR3 reads TGTGCCAGCAGTTTACTAGCGGGAGGATCAGATACGCAGTATTTT. The chain joins TRBV28 to TRBJ2-3; 11 nucleotides match TRBD2. V was pared by 2 bases and J by 4 bases, with 2 bases of the junction left unmatched. Germline CDR1 MDHEN, CDR2 SYDVKM. This CDR3 is built from 15 residues.

The chain employs TRBV10-1 and TRBJ1-1; tentative D call: TRBD1 (5 bases). There are 15 residues in the CDR3. The V gene's germline CDR1 is WNHNN and CDR2 SYGVQD (reference sequence). Trimming pared 0 bases from V and 1 base from J, leaving 9 bases between. The DNA for the CDR3 is TGCGCCAGCAGTGAGTCGGGGCTTGGGAACACTGAAGCTTTCTTT. It specifies CASSESGLGNTEAFF.

This clone was counted once. V is TRBV6-1 and J is TRBJ1-6; 7 nucleotides agree with TRBD1. V lost 8 bases and J lost 5; bases outside the gene matches: 6. Germline-derived CDR1 and CDR2 are MNHNS and SASEGT. CDR3 length equals 14 residues. The CDR3 is CASGRDRNNSPLHF. For the CDR3, the DNA is TGTGCCAGCGGGCGGGACAGAAATAATTCACCCCTCCACTTT.

The V gene is TRBV18, the J gene TRBJ1-3; perhaps TRBD1 as D (6 bases). Germline loops: CDR1 KGHSH, CDR2 LQKENI. Trimming took 6 bases from V and 0 from J, leaving 21 bases between them. The CDR3 has 18 amino acids. The CDR3 sequence: CASSQYTGIGDSGNTIYF. The CDR3 DNA is TGTGCCAGCTCCCAATATACAGGGATCGGAGACTCTGGAAACACCATATATTTT.

The genes are TRBV2 and TRBJ2-6; 7 nucleotides match TRBD1. This CDR3 is built from 16 residues. V was clipped by 8 bases and J by 7 bases; unmatched bases: 14. The germline CDR1 and CDR2 sequences are SNHLY and FYNNEI. The CDR3 DNA reads TGTGCCAGCGACAGGACAGGTTACTCTATAGCCAACGTCCTGACTTTC. Encoded protein: CASDRTGYSIANVLTF.

This chain links TRBV27 with TRBJ1-1; 7 bases map to TRBD1. The CDR3 runs to 16 residues. Germline values: CDR1 MNHEY, CDR2 SMNVEV (reference sequence). J lost 0 bases, V lost 5 bases, and 9 bases had no gene match. The CDR3 sequence is CASSQDRPALNTEAFF. The CDR3 coding sequence is TGTGCCAGCAGTCAGGACAGGCCCGCCCTGAACACTGAAGCTTTCTTT.

The chain couples TRBV4-3 to TRBJ1-2; D not certain. The CDR3 is made up of 15 amino acids. The germline gives CDR1 LGHNA, CDR2 YSLEER. Trimming removed 0 bases at V and 3 bases at J, with 11 bases between. The CDR3 region is CASSQERAVHYGYTF. CDR3 bases: TGCGCCAGCAGCCAAGAGAGGGCAGTCCACTATGGCTACACCTTC.

This chain connects TRBV5-1 to TRBJ2-3; D unclear. The CDR3 consists of 15 residues. Trimming cost V 0 bases and J 2 bases, with 10 bases left between them. Germline V gene lookup returns CDR1 SGHRS and CDR2 YFSETQ. For the CDR3, the DNA is TGCGCCAGCAGCTTGGACCCTAGTAACACAGATACGCAGTATTTT. Encoded protein: CASSLDPSNTDTQYF. The full variable domain, in which reference TRBV5-1 and TRBJ2-3 provide the parts outside the CDR3, is KAGVTQTPRYLIKTRGQQVTLSCSPISGHRSVSWYQQTPGQGLQFLFEYFSETQRNKGNFPGRFSGRQFSNSRSEMNVSTLELGDSALYLCASSLDPSNTDTQYFGPGTRLTVL.

The DNA of the CDR3 is TGTGCCAGCAGCCCTCGGACTGTTGGCGCAGATACGCAGTATTTT. Amino acid sequence: CASSPRTVGADTQYF. The chain joins TRBV5-4 to TRBJ2-3; D is perhaps TRBD2 (5 bases). The CDR3 spans 15 residues. V gave up 4 bases and J gave up 4 bases, with 16 bases separating them. Per germline, CDR1 SGHNT and CDR2 YYREEE (reference sequence).

The V call is TRBV7-6, the J call TRBJ2-3; 10 bases align to TRBD2. The junction had 5 bases not matched to a gene; V was cut back by 1 base and J by 4 bases. The CDR3 spans 16 residues. Germline V gene data show CDR1 as SGHVS and CDR2 as FNYEAQ. The CDR3 sequence is CASSLEPGLAADTQYF. In DNA, the CDR3 is TGTGCCAGCAGCTTAGAACCCGGACTAGCGGCAGATACGCAGTATTTT.

This chain connects TRBV29-1 to TRBJ2-7; 9 nucleotides agree with TRBD1. The CDR3 runs 12 residues. Trimming took 4 bases from V and 5 from J; bases not matched to a gene: 3. Germline CDR1 reads SQVTM; CDR2 reads ANQGSEA. The CDR3 spells CSVGGQGNEQYF. The DNA of the CDR3 is TGCAGCGTTGGTGGACAGGGGAACGAGCAGTACTTC.

This clone was seen a few times. With a far larger clone one base away, a read error is the likely cause. This rearrangement joins TRBV5-1 to TRBJ2-7; 9 bases fit TRBD1. Losses at the gene ends were 0 bases for V and 4 bases for J; bases not matched to a gene: 8. Germline V gene sequence: CDR1 SGHRS, CDR2 YFSETQ. This CDR3 spans 16 amino acids. In DNA form, the CDR3 reads TGCGCCAGCAGCTTGGCCGGGTGGACAGGGGCGTACGAGCAGTACTTC. It is translated as CASSLAGWTGAYEQYF.

The chain joins TRBV18 to TRBJ2-5, with a possible D match to TRBD1 (6 bases). The CDR3 sequence is 15 residues long. CDR1 KGHSH and CDR2 LQKENI come from the germline V gene. The V end lost 4 bases, the J end lost 3 bases, and 15 bases lay between the germline ends. Written as DNA, the CDR3 is TGTGCCAGCTCACTATTACAGGGCATAGAAGAGACCCAGTACTTC. It yields the protein CASSLLQGIEETQYF.

The rearrangement links TRBV28 to TRBJ2-5; 8 positions agree with TRBD2. The V segment lost 5 bases and the J segment 4 bases; nucleotides outside the gene matches: 12. This CDR3 is built from 16 residues. Germline V CDR1 and CDR2: MDHEN, SYDVKM. CDR3 coding DNA: TGTGCCAGCAGTCCCCTGGGTCGGGGGGGCCGAGAGACCCAGTACTTC. The encoded protein is CASSPLGRGGRETQYF.

The chain carries TRBV5-4 and TRBJ1-3; no clear D gene. CDR1 is SGHNT and CDR2 is YYREEE in the germline V gene (reference sequence). Trimming stripped 2 bases from V and 1 base from J, with 4 bases between. The CDR3 is 13 amino acids. In DNA form, the CDR3 reads TGTGCCAGCAGCTTCAGATCTGGAAACACCATATATTTT. This sequence encodes CASSFRSGNTIYF.

The gene calls are TRBV18 and TRBJ2-1, with 14 bases aligning to TRBD2. CDR1 and CDR2 from the germline V gene are KGHSH and LQKENI. V shed 5 bases, J shed 1 base, and the junction held 4 bases outside the gene matches. The CDR3 is 17 residues long. CDR3 region: CASSDGLAGGSYNEQFF. The CDR3 DNA sequence: TGTGCCAGCTCAGACGGACTAGCGGGAGGATCCTACAATGAGCAGTTCTTC.

This clone was seen a single time. A read error may produce the germline difference seen at one junction end. The J gene is TRBJ2-7, the V gene TRBV2, with a possible D match to TRBD2 (6 bases). Germline assignment: CDR1 SNHLY and CDR2 FYNNEI. The CDR3 has 14 amino acids. The CDR3: CASSVNRDSHEQYF. For the CDR3, the DNA is TGTGCCAGCAGTGTCAACCGGGACTCCCACGAGCAGTACTTC.

The chain combines TRBV6-5 with TRBJ1-2; D ambiguous. CDR3 size: 12 residues. Trimming shortened V by 7 bases and J by 4 bases, and 10 bases separated the two germline ends. The germline gives CDR1 MNHEY, CDR2 SVGAGI. The CDR3 loop reads CASTAGTYGYTF. The CDR3, as DNA: TGTGCCAGCACGGCAGGTACCTATGGCTACACCTTC.

The rearrangement links TRBV7-8 to TRBJ1-1; the D is unclear. Germline loops: CDR1 SGHVS, CDR2 FQNEAQ. The CDR3 is made up of 16 amino acids. The V end was cut by 1 base, the J end by 4 bases, with 16 bases between. The CDR3 nucleotides are TGTGCCAGCAGCTTAGGCCGGTTCTCCATGAGCACTGAAGCTTTCTTT. Translation: CASSLGRFSMSTEAFF. Based on the CDR3 plus reference TRBV7-8 and TRBJ1-1, the full variable domain is GAGVSQSPRYKVAKRGQDVALRCDPISGHVSLFWYQQALGQGPEFLTYFQNEAQLDKSGLPSDRFFAERPEGSVSTLKIQRTQQEDSAVYLCASSLGRFSMSTEAFFGQGTRLTVV.

The chain uses TRBV12-5 and TRBJ1-2; TRBD1 matches 9 bases. V lost 2 bases and J lost 0; bases outside the gene matches: 10. The germline V gene has CDR1 LGHNT and CDR2 FRNRAP. This CDR3 is built from 18 residues. The CDR3 spells CASGLIRDREVANYGYTF. The CDR3 coding sequence is TGTGCTAGTGGTTTGATTAGGGACAGGGAGGTAGCTAACTATGGCTACACCTTC.